This entry concerns a single T cell receptor (beta chain). The target of this receptor is not known. No quality values exist for individual bases; no much larger clone is one base distant. This specimen belongs to a study of early T cells in non-severe SARS-CoV-2 infection (dated by TCRdb to about 2021). Study-wide context: Because TCR sequencing relied on bulk RNA taken from unsorted whole blood, pairing of alpha and beta chains was not possible.

Library construction relied on 5' RACE. The sequencer listed for this sample is NextSeq 500. To correct for sequencing error and PCR bias, the TCR library protocol tagged individual cDNA molecules with unique molecular identifiers. TCR alpha and beta chains were both sequenced, and the abundances of alpha and beta sequences in each sample were closely correlated with each other. From the authors' description of their analysis: V gene, J gene and CDR3 annotation of TCR sequences was performed with Decombinator V4. TCRs were defined as expanded if a significant change between any two time points was detected under a Poisson model with p below 0.0001. TCR abundances were normalised to the total number of TCRs sequenced per sample and expressed as counts per million. TRAV1-2 paired with TRAJ12, TRAJ20 or TRAJ33 defined MAIT TCRs, while TRAV10 paired with TRAJ18 defined iNKT TCRs. A search of VDJdb, accessed on 1 November 2021, was run for TCRs annotated to CMV, EBV and SARS-CoV-2, with TCRs annotated for multiple antigens excluded. The raw public data were reprocessed by TCRdb itself: fastp quality trimming at Q25, MiXCR clonotype calling, in-frame beta chains only. Identical CDR3 proteins give one entry, which carries the most common genes and DNA. None of the V and J calls come from the authors' own analysis; TCRdb made them. Counted in this sample were 65,000 to 85,000 distinct CDR3 sequences; around 13% of them appeared once. The top ten clones comprise around 1.1% of the sample.

Set within a cohort of healthcare workers in London, UK, this nested case-control study involved weekly PCR testing of nasopharyngeal swabs along with blood sampling. Healthcare workers were recruited between 23 and 31 March 2020, during the week of the UK lockdown, and were followed weekly for up to about 15 weeks. The germline V gene provides CDR1 SGHNT and CDR2 YENEEA. The CDR3 spans 13 residues, from the cysteine through the phenylalanine. The read is trimmed to its CDR3 DNA, 39 bases read in frame from base 1. V is cut by 3 bases and J by 5 bases, and the space between the germline ends is 7 bases. What the work shows at the level of the full study, not this receptor alone: VDJdb matching was skewed toward anti-spike CD8 responses, so virus-specific expansions were likely underestimated and private and CD4 specificities were missed.

Recombination joined TRBV11-3 with TRBJ2-2; the D gene cannot be resolved reliably. The receptor was isolated from an adult who was a healthcare worker with PCR-confirmed SARS-CoV-2 infection or an uninfected control (not recorded which). The sample taken for sequencing was whole blood. The sequenced DNA: TGTGCCAGCAGCTTTCAAGGAACCGGGGAGCTGTTTTTT. Translated, this gives CASSFQGTGELFF.